The T cell receptor beta chain described here comes from a study of identical twins. Among all donors, each was a healthy Caucasian. Looked up from germline, CDR1 is ENHRY and CDR2 is SYGVKD. Trimming took 7 bases from V and 1 from J, leaving 10 bases between them. There are 13 residues in the CDR3. Study observations and caveats: Memory repertoires lacked the insertion deficit that abundant cord blood beta clonotypes showed. Invariant populations such as MAIT and iNKT cells could partly muddle zero-insertion analyses.

This clonotype came up many times. Its cognate antigen is unknown. The cDNA had a unique molecular identifier and a template-switch universal primer site. TCRdb re-called the 5' RACE reads through MiXCR, storing one row per CDR3 protein. The sample has around 570,000 distinct CDR3 sequences; around a tenth are singletons. These data also featured in a second study, about yellow fever vaccine responses in identical twins.

The source is a woman under 30 in good health. Sequencing was done on a sample of PBMCs. The chain recombines TRBV10-3 with TRBJ1-1; possibly TRBD1 for D (6 bases). CDR3 in DNA: TGTGCCATCAATACAGGGCGGAACACTGAAGCTTTCTTT. The encoded protein is CAINTGRNTEAFF.